The rows below give T cell receptor beta chains drawn from one sample of a study of CD8 T cells in ankylosing spondylitis. TCRdb recomputed calls from the 5' RACE reads with MiXCR, one row per CDR3 protein. The sample consists of about 330,000 distinct CDR3 sequences, approximately 8% of them appearing once. The sequenced sample was blood, either unsorted or a sorted T cell fraction (not recorded which). Receptors were obtained from a male donor with ankylosing spondylitis. Both conserved end residues are part of each CDR3. The D gene is left open where the match is weak. Clone size is stated in some rows and not others, as once, few, many or a class when expanded.

abundance | j_gene | v_gene | d_gene | CDR3nt | CDR3aa
many | TRBJ2-7 | TRBV5-6 | - | TGTGCCAGCAGCCAGGACAGATACGAGCAGTACTTC | CASSQDRYEQYF
many | TRBJ2-6 | TRBV4-3 | - | TGCGCCAGCAGCCAAGATAACAGCCAATCTGGGGCCAACGTCCTGACTTTC | CASSQDNSQSGANVLTF
few | TRBJ1-1 | TRBV29-1 | - | TGCAGCGTTGTTCCTCTTATGGGAGCTTTCTTT | CSVVPLMGAFF
few | TRBJ2-6 | TRBV4-3 | TRBD1 | TGCGCCAGCAGCCAAGAATCTGACAGGGTCGGATACTCTGGGGCCAACGTCCTGACTTTC | CASSQESDRVGYSGANVLTF
many | TRBJ2-1 | TRBV12-3/TRBV12-4 | - | TGTGCCAGCAGTTTCCCTCCACGGGGTAATGAGCAGTTCTTC | CASSFPPRGNEQFF
- | TRBJ2-1 | TRBV7-2 | - | TGTGCCAGCAGCCTGGTAGGTGGTCTGCTAAGTCCCAATGAGCAGTTCTTC | CASSLVGGLLSPNEQFF
many | TRBJ2-2 | TRBV3-1 | - | TGTGCCAGCAGCCAAGTCAGTTCCGGGCCGAACACCGGGGAGCTGTTTTTT | CASSQVSSGPNTGELFF
- | TRBJ1-1 | TRBV27 | - | TGTGCCAGCAGCCTCCTAGGGGCCAGGAACACTGAAGCTTTCTTT | CASSLLGARNTEAFF
- | TRBJ1-4 | TRBV7-9 | TRBD1 | TGTGCCAGCAGCCTGGGACAGGGGGTCGAAAAACTGTTTTTT | CASSLGQGVEKLFF
- | TRBJ1-1 | TRBV5-5 | - | TGTGCCAGCAGCTCCGAAGTGCATACTGAAGCTTTCTTT | CASSSEVHTEAFF
- | TRBJ2-2 | TRBV28 | - | TGTGCCAGCAGTTTACTACAGGGCCATCCGAACAACACCGGGGAGCTGTTTTTT | CASSLLQGHPNNTGELFF
many | TRBJ2-4 | TRBV7-2 | - | TGTGCCAGCAGCCGAGCGGGTGGGGCCAAAAACATTCAGTACTTC | CASSRAGGAKNIQYF
- | TRBJ1-5 | TRBV15 | TRBD1 | TGTGCCACCAGCAGAGCCACGACAGGGTTGCGTGGCAATCAGCCCCAGCATTTT | CATSRATTGLRGNQPQHF
- | TRBJ2-1 | TRBV5-1 | TRBD2 | TGCGCCAGCAGCGTGACTAGCGCAGGGACCTACAATGAGCAGTTCTTC | CASSVTSAGTYNEQFF
few | TRBJ1-5 | TRBV29-1 | TRBD1 | TGCAGCGTTGCGGACAGGGTAAATCAGCCCCAGCATTTT | CSVADRVNQPQHF
many | TRBJ1-1 | TRBV12-3/TRBV12-4 | - | TGTGCCAGCACCCTGGTGGGGAACACTGAAGCTTTCTTT | CASTLVGNTEAFF
- | TRBJ2-1 | TRBV29-1 | - | TGCAGCGTTGGGAGACAGATCCACAATGAGCAGTTCTTC | CSVGRQIHNEQFF
few | TRBJ2-3 | TRBV20-1 | TRBD2 | TGCAGTGCGACACCGGGACTAGCGGGAGGATCCGATACGCAGTATTTT | CSATPGLAGGSDTQYF
few | TRBJ2-3 | TRBV12-3/TRBV12-4 | TRBD2 | TGTGCCAGCAGTTTTGGTAGCGGGAGCCCCACAGATACGCAGTATTTT | CASSFGSGSPTDTQYF
many | TRBJ2-5 | TRBV29-1 | - | TGCAGCGTTGGTCAGGAAGAAGAGACCCAGTACTTC | CSVGQEEETQYF
many | TRBJ2-1 | TRBV7-2 | TRBD2 | TGTGCCAGCGCGAGCGGGGGCCCCTCCAATGAGCAGTTCTTC | CASASGGPSNEQFF
- | TRBJ2-7 | TRBV27 | - | TGTGCCAGCAGTCCAGCCACAGGGTCCCCTTACGAGCAGTACTTC | CASSPATGSPYEQYF
- | TRBJ1-2 | TRBV24-1 | - | TGTGCCACCAGTGACAGCCGGGACTCGGGTCGGGGCTACACCTTC | CATSDSRDSGRGYTF
few | TRBJ2-7 | TRBV18 | TRBD1 | TGTGCCAGCTCACCAGGGACAGCCGGGACGAACTCCTACGAGCAGTACTTC | CASSPGTAGTNSYEQYF
many | TRBJ2-1 | TRBV6-5 | - | TGTGCCAGCAGTTACGACCCGAGCTCCTACAATGAGCAGTTCTTC | CASSYDPSSYNEQFF
many | TRBJ2-1 | TRBV5-1 | - | TGCGCCAGCAGCCACGGGACTCTGGATGAGCAGTTCTTC | CASSHGTLDEQFF
few | TRBJ2-7 | TRBV24-1 | - | TGTGCCACCAGTGAGCAGGGCGCGCAGTACTTC | CATSEQGAQYF
- | TRBJ2-3 | TRBV24-1 | - | TGTGCCACCAGTGCGGAGGGGCCAGATACGCAGTATTTT | CATSAEGPDTQYF
few | TRBJ1-1 | TRBV7-3 | - | TGTGCCAGCAGCTTGGGGGCAGGTCAGAACACTGAAGCTTTCTTT | CASSLGAGQNTEAFF
many | TRBJ2-3 | TRBV28 | - | TGTGCCAGCAGCCAGGGGGGGAGCGCAGATACGCAGTATTTT | CASSQGGSADTQYF
- | TRBJ2-1 | TRBV15 | TRBD1 | TGTGCCACCAGCAGAGACGGGACAGCAACCTACAATGAGCAGTTCTTC | CATSRDGTATYNEQFF
- | TRBJ2-7 | TRBV5-1 | TRBD2 | TGCGCCAGCAGCTTGGCCGAGCGGGGGGACACCTACGAGCAGTACTTC | CASSLAERGDTYEQYF
few | TRBJ2-3 | TRBV29-1 | - | TGCAGCGTGTTAGGCACAGATACGCAGTATTTT | CSVLGTDTQYF
many | TRBJ2-5 | TRBV28 | - | TGTGCCAGCAGTTTAACCGGGACCCAGTACTTC | CASSLTGTQYF
- | TRBJ2-1 | TRBV10-3 | TRBD1 | TGTGCCATCAGTGAGTCGGGACAGGGTGACAATGAGCAGTTCTTC | CAISESGQGDNEQFF
- | TRBJ1-2 | TRBV20-1 | - | TGCAGTGCTAGAGGGGGGCACGGCTACACCTTC | CSARGGHGYTF
few | TRBJ2-5 | TRBV7-6 | TRBD2 | TGTGCCAGCAGCTTAGGTCTGGTAGCGGGAGGGATCTATCAAGAGACCCAGTACTTC | CASSLGLVAGGIYQETQYF
few | TRBJ2-1 | TRBV12-3/TRBV12-4 | - | TGTGCCAGCAGTTTTCTGGGACTCGACGACAATGAGCAGTTCTTC | CASSFLGLDDNEQFF
- | TRBJ1-2 | TRBV3-1 | - | TGTGCCAGCAGCCCCCGTCGGGTCAACTATGGCTACACCTTC | CASSPRRVNYGYTF